Presented here are 8 T cell receptor beta chains from one specimen sequenced in a study of T cell repertoires in cytomegalovirus infection. In TCRdb, the reads were re-called with MiXCR into one record per CDR3 protein. The sample comprises some 300,000 distinct CDR3 sequences, roughly 9.3% of which are singletons, and approximately 2.4% rests with the top ten. Material: PBMCs. These TCRs come from a human donor in good health (CMV status not recorded). Some clones in this sample may be carry-over from other donors' samples.

In its sample, this clonotype was seen many times. V and J are TRBV7-3 and TRBJ2-2; unclear D gene. The CDR3 extends over 16 amino acids. V shed 5 bases and J shed 6 bases, with 19 bases lying between them. CDR1 and CDR2 from the germline V gene are SGHTA and FQGTGA. CDR3 nucleotides: TGTGCCAGCAGCCCGCTCTCGTCCCGTATGGCCGGGGAGCTGTTTTTT. Its translation is CASSPLSSRMAGELFF.

This clonotype has at least ten counts. The chain carries TRBV7-9 and TRBJ2-3; no clear D gene. There are 14 residues in the CDR3. CDR1 is SEHNR and CDR2 is FQNEAQ in the germline V gene (reference sequence). The V gene lost 0 bases and the J gene lost 5 bases, with 9 bases spanning the gap. CDR3 nucleotide sequence: TGTGCCAGCAGCTTAGCGGGTGCTGGAGATACGCAGTATTTT. Translating it yields CASSLAGAGDTQYF.

This chain links TRBV5-4 with TRBJ2-3; TRBD1 agrees at 9 bases. Trimming cost V 4 bases and J 2 bases; bases outside gene matches: 8. CDR1 and CDR2 (germline): SGHNT, YYREEE (reference sequence). This CDR3 is 16 amino acids long. DNA of the CDR3: TGTGCCAGCAGCCCTAGACAGGGGGTGGACACAGATACGCAGTATTTT. Translating it yields CASSPRQGVDTDTQYF. The complete variable domain, with remaining parts taken from reference TRBV5-4 and TRBJ2-3, reads ETGVTQSPTHLIKTRGQQVTLRCSSQSGHNTVSWYQQALGQGPQFIFQYYREEENGRGNFPPRFSGLQFPNYSSELNVNALELDDSALYLCASSPRQGVDTDTQYFGPGTRLTVL.

This clonotype appeared many times. The V call is TRBV6-2 or TRBV6-3, the J call TRBJ2-5; D ambiguous. The CDR3 loop spans 12 amino acids. Trimming left V 5 bases short and J 5 bases short, with 9 bases between. Germline-derived CDR1 and CDR2 are MNHEY and SVGEGT. CDR3 nucleotides: TGTGCCAGCAGTGTGGAATCTGAGACCCAGTACTTC. Translation: CASSVESETQYF.

CDR3 DNA sequence: TGCGCCAGCAGCCCCTCGACCTCTGGGGCCAACGTCCTGACTTTC. Translation gives CASSPSTSGANVLTF. The genes are TRBV5-1 and TRBJ2-6; no clear D. V was cut by 4 bases and J by 0 bases, with 8 bases left in between. Germline CDR1 reads SGHRS; CDR2 reads YFSETQ. The CDR3 contains 15 residues.

This clonotype was seen ten or more times. The rearrangement uses TRBV20-1 and TRBJ2-7, with 10 bases identical to TRBD2. The junction had 12 bases not matched to a gene; V was cut back by 3 bases and J by 7 bases. There are 15 residues in the CDR3. Germline-derived CDR1 and CDR2 are DFQATT and SNEGSKA (reference sequence). CDR3 nucleotides: TGCAGTGCTAGGGATAGCGGGGGGCCCCCTGGGGAGCAGTACGTC. Amino acid sequence: CSARDSGGPPGEQYV.

This clonotype came up many times. The V call is TRBV2, the J call TRBJ2-7, with D possibly being TRBD1 (6 bases). The V end was cut by 7 bases, the J end by 6 bases, with 19 bases between. Germline values: CDR1 SNHLY, CDR2 FYNNEI. There are 14 residues in the CDR3. CDR3 residues: CASIPRGRGREQYF. DNA for the CDR3: TGTGCCAGCATCCCGAGGGGCAGGGGACGCGAGCAGTACTTC.

This clonotype was observed many times. This chain joins TRBV20-1 and TRBJ1-1, with 7 bases matching TRBD1. J lost 4 bases, V lost 6 bases, and 14 bases had no gene match. The CDR3 is made up of 15 amino acids. The germline gives CDR1 DFQATT, CDR2 SNEGSKA (reference sequence). CDR3 DNA sequence: TGCAGTGCAAGATTGGGACAGCTGGCGGGCACTGAAGCTTTCTTT. Its translation: CSARLGQLAGTEAFF.